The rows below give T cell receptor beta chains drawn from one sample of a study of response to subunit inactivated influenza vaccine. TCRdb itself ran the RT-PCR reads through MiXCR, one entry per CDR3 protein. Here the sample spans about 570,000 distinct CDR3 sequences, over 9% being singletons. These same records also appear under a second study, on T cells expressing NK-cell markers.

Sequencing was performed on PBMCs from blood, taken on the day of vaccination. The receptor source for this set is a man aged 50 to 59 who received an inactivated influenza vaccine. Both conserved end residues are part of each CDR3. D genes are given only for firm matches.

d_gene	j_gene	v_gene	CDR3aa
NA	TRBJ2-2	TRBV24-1	CATSGSGLNTGELFF
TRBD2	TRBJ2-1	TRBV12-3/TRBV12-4	CASKSGGSYNEQFF
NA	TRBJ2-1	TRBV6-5	CASSYSPRGLGYEQFF
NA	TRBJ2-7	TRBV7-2	CASSHPSVTTYEQYF
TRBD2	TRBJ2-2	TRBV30	CAWSADRTSAGELFF
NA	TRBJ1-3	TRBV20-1	CSAPDGIGAGGNTIYF
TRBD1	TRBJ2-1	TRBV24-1	CATSRGRDRVYNEQFF
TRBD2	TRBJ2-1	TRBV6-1	CASRETSGSWNEQFF
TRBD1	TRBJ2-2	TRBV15	CATSRDGQGNSGELFF
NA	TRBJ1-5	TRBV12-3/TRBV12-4	CASSHPTGNQPQHF
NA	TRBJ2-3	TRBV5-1	CASSGPGRNTDTQYF
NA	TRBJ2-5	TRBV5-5	CASSLGGDSQYF
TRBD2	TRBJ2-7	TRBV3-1	CASSRLAGVEQYF
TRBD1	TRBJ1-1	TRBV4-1	CASSLEPGQGNTEAFF
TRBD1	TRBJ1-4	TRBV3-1	CASSQIAQGITNEKLFF
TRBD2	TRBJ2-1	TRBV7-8	CASNSGQRAGGGEQFF
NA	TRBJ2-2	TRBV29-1	CSVDPQGRTGELFF
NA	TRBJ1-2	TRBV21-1	CATRGGVLRDF
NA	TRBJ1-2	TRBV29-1	CSVPMTRNYGYTF
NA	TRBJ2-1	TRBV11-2	CASSPAPADEQFF
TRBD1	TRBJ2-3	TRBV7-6	CASSRMGEFWDRVTDTQYF
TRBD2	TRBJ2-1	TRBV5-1	CASSFSGRNFEQFF
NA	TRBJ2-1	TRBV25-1	CASSDSKDTYNEQFF
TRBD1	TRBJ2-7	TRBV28	CASSFWTGTGGTREQYF
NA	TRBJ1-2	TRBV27	CASSSDKAEHGGYGYTF
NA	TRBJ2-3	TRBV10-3	CAITPGRGTDTQYF
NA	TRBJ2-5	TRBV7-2	CASSSTRGIETQYF
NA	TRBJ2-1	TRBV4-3	CASSQVALFNEQFF
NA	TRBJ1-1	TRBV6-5	CASSYAANQGTVRAFF
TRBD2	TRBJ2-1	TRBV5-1	CASSLAVGSGGYNEQFF
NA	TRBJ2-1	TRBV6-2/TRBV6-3	CASSSLPGDYNEQFF
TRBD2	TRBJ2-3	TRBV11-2	CASSLARGLASTDTQYF
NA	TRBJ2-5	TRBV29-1	CSGRTPQETQYF
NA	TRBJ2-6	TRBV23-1	CANYSLSGANVLTF
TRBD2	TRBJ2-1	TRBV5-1	CASSSLAGGSSYNEQFF
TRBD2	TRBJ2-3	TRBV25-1	CASSELISGGPTDTQYF
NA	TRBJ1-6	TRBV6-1	CASSDSYRSSYNSPLHF
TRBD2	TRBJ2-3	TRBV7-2	CASSLMAGGLSTQYF
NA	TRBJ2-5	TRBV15	CATSRGRIQETQYF
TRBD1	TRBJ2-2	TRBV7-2	CASSRAGGAGELFF
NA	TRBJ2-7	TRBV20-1	CSARDPQGAYYEQYF
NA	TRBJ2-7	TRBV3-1	CASSRRATYEQYF
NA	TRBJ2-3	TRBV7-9	CASSLQGGQLTDTQYF
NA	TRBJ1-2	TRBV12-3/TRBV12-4	CASSPQTVYGYTF
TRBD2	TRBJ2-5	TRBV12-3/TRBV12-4	CASSLDWGGETQYF
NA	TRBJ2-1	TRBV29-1	CSVQDNEQFF
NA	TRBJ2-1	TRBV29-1	CSGWIGEQFF
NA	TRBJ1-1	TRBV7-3	CASSSGSSNTEAFF
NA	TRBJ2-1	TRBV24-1	CATSDSRRFAYNEQFF
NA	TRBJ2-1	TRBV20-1	CSARAVRENYNEQFF
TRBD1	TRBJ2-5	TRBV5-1	CASSLRTGDPETQYF
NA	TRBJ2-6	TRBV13	CASSKQRVGANVLTF
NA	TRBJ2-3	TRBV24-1	CATSDLRQGTQYF